The 10 T cell receptor beta chains below were found in one sample sequenced in a study of cytomegalovirus exposure and HLA in healthy donors. Primers: 60 Vbeta forward and 13 Jbeta reverse. TCRdb's copy holds only in-frame clones and misses some; the assay was immunoSEQ multiplex PCR. The sample shows 50,000 to 70,000 clones, about 80% of them seen only once. Input material: PBMCs. The origin of the receptors is a woman aged 35 to 49 in good health and CMV-seronegative.

The rearrangement joins TRBV7-8 to TRBJ1-2, with D hard to call. V lost 2 bases and J 6 bases, leaving 10 bases between the germline ends. Germline V CDR1 and CDR2: SGHVS, FQNEAQ. The CDR3 is 13 residues long. The CDR3 spells CASSLSVGDGYTF. DNA of the CDR3: TGTGCCAGCAGCTTAAGCGTGGGAGATGGCTACACCTTC.

The rearrangement uses TRBV4-1 and TRBJ2-4, with 10 bases identical to TRBD2. The CDR3 is made up of 15 amino acids. J lost 16 bases, V lost 1 base, and 13 bases had no gene match. From germline, CDR1 is MGHRA and CDR2 YSYEKL. CDR3 region: CASSQVDKAGGHRYF. Written as DNA, the CDR3 is TGCGCCAGCAGCCAAGTTGATAAAGCGGGAGGGCACCGCTACTTC.

A word on this clone: The sample holds other DNA sequences that translate to the same CDR3. V gene TRBV4-1 combines with J gene TRBJ1-1; no firm D call. The CDR3 contains 15 residues. Looked up from germline, CDR1 is MGHRA and CDR2 is YSYEKL. Deletions cut 0 bases from V and 4 bases from J, with 12 bases between. This CDR3 is CASSQEVQVTTEAFF. CDR3 DNA: TGCGCCAGCAGCCAAGAAGTCCAGGTCACCACTGAAGCTTTCTTT.

This chain joins TRBV14 and TRBJ1-6; D is ambiguous. The CDR3 runs to 16 residues. V was cut by 0 bases and J by 7 bases, with 13 bases left in between. CDR1 SGHDN and CDR2 FVKESK come from the germline V gene. CDR3 nucleotides: TGTGCCAGCAGCCAAGATCGGGTCGCAAGAAATTCACCCCTCCACTTT. It is translated as CASSQDRVARNSPLHF. The variable domain in full, with the rest retrieved from reference TRBV14 and TRBJ1-6, is EAGVTQFPSHSVIEKGQTVTLRCDPISGHDNLYWYRRVMGKEIKFLLHFVKESKQDESGMPNNRFLAERTGGTYSTLKVQPAELEDSGVYFCASSQDRVARNSPLHFGNGTRLTVT.

This sequence joins TRBV2 and TRBJ2-2; the D gene is possibly TRBD2 (7 bases). Germline V gene lookup returns CDR1 SNHLY and CDR2 FYNNEI. There are 15 residues in the CDR3. V was clipped by 2 bases and J by 6 bases, with 13 bases between them. The CDR3 nucleotides read TGTGCCAGCAGTGAAAGGGGGGGATCAGCCGGGGAGCTGTTTTTT. Its protein product is CASSERGGSAGELFF. Combining the CDR3 with reference TRBV2 and TRBJ2-2 gives the whole variable domain EPEVTQTPSHQVTQMGQEVILRCVPISNHLYFYWYRQILGQKVEFLVSFYNNEISEKSEIFDDQFSVERPDGSNFTLKIRSTKLEDSAMYFCASSERGGSAGELFFGEGSRLTVL.

This clone has just one count. This chain joins TRBV25-1 and TRBJ1-5; TRBD1 aligns across 8 bases. This CDR3 has 15 residues. The germline V gene has CDR1 MGHDK and CDR2 SYGVNS. After removal of 1 base from V and 7 bases from J, the junction contained 6 bases not matched to a gene. CDR3 protein: CASSESGQGRQPQHF. CDR3 nucleotides: TGTGCCAGCAGTGAATCAGGACAGGGTAGACAGCCCCAGCATTTT.

This clone has more than one count but fewer than ten. CDR3 residues: CASSLEMAAAKETQYF. The CDR3 bases are TGTGCCAGCAGCTTAGAGATGGCGGCTGCCAAAGAGACCCAGTACTTC. The chain employs TRBV7-9 and TRBJ2-5, with D uncertain. Looked up from germline, CDR1 is SEHNR and CDR2 is FQNEAQ (reference sequence). The V gene lost 1 base and the J gene lost 3 bases, with 15 bases spanning the gap. The CDR3 runs 16 residues.

This sequence joins TRBV4-1 and TRBJ2-6, with a possible D match to TRBD2 (5 bases). Germline CDR1 reads MGHRA; CDR2 reads YSYEKL. V gave up 0 bases and J gave up 0 bases, with 9 bases separating them. The CDR3 extends over 17 amino acids. The DNA of the CDR3 is TGCGCCAGCAGCCAAGATCTCGGGGACTCTGGGGCCAACGTCCTGACTTTC. Its protein is CASSQDLGDSGANVLTF.

This chain uses TRBV10-1 with TRBJ2-2; no firm D call. The germline gives CDR1 WNHNN, CDR2 SYGVQD (reference sequence). This CDR3 has 15 amino acids. V was clipped by 0 bases and J by 1 base, with 6 bases between them. Here the CDR3 reads CASSESPGNTGELFF. The CDR3 DNA reads TGCGCCAGCAGTGAGTCCCCGGGGAACACCGGGGAGCTGTTTTTT.

The chain couples TRBV5-1 to TRBJ2-6; D unresolved. CDR1 is SGHRS and CDR2 is YFSETQ in the germline V gene. The CDR3 loop spans 17 amino acids. Trimming shortened V by 4 bases and J by 2 bases, and 16 bases separated the two germline ends. The chain's CDR3 is CASSPRSFDAGANVLTF. Here the CDR3 DNA reads TGCGCCAGCAGCCCCAGGTCCTTCGATGCTGGGGCCAACGTCCTGACTTTC.